This T cell receptor (beta chain) was captured by sequencing in a study of T cells in Graves' hyperthyroidism and ophthalmopathy. On the study more broadly: Peripheral blood was collected at initial diagnosis, before any treatment. Findings of the study overall: Ophthalmopathy was model-predicted a median around seven months pre-onset. Blood also contained most expanded thyroid clonotypes above 0.001.

This clonotype was found a few times. Its antigen is still unknown. The diagnoses drew upon clinical symptoms, serum thyroxine and TRAb, thyroid ultrasound and orbital computed tomography. The germline gives CDR1 KGHSH, CDR2 LQKENI. The V and J ends lost 2 bases and 7 bases respectively, with 15 bases between them. The CDR3 has 16 amino acids. The source material, RNA transcripts, was used to amplify TCR beta CDR3 regions. RT-PCR in the first round (using the HTBI primer set) targeted the TCR CDR3. TCRdb passed the multiplex PCR reads through MiXCR, listing each CDR3 protein once. This repertoire shows hundreds of thousands of distinct CDR3 sequences, over 12% found once; its top ten account for under 30%.

Sequencing was performed on blood. This sequence originates from a man between 50 and 59 years old with Graves' ophthalmopathy. V gene TRBV18 combines with J gene TRBJ1-6, with no clear D. CDR3 protein: CASSPSSPYSNSPLHF. The CDR3 DNA follows: TGTGCCAGCTCACCAAGCAGTCCGTACTCCAATTCACCCCTCCACTTT.